This paragraph reports one TCR beta chain. The antigen is unknown. Only in-frame clones appear in the TCRdb table, and some are missing; sequencing was by immunoSEQ multiplex PCR. The repertoire includes about 990,000 clones, 70% to 80% of them detected once, and more than 0.55% sits in the top ten. This sample is drawn from a study of shared clonotypes between healthy human individuals. Whole-study results and caveats: Sequencing depth was expected to influence donor clonotype sharing.

The CDR3 contains 12 residues. Trimming stripped 5 bases from V and 4 bases from J, with 6 bases between. Per the germline V gene, CDR1 is WSHSY and CDR2 is SAAADI. Specimen: memory CD4+ T cells from PBMCs. As to subset: CD45RA-negative fraction. J is TRBJ2-1 and V is TRBV10-2; no definite D call. The TCR comes from a man in his late teens or twenties in good health. Some clones in this sample may be carry-over from other donors' samples. The CDR3 nucleotides read TGCGCCAGCAGTCCAATTTACAATGAGCAGTTCTTC. It encodes CASSPIYNEQFF.